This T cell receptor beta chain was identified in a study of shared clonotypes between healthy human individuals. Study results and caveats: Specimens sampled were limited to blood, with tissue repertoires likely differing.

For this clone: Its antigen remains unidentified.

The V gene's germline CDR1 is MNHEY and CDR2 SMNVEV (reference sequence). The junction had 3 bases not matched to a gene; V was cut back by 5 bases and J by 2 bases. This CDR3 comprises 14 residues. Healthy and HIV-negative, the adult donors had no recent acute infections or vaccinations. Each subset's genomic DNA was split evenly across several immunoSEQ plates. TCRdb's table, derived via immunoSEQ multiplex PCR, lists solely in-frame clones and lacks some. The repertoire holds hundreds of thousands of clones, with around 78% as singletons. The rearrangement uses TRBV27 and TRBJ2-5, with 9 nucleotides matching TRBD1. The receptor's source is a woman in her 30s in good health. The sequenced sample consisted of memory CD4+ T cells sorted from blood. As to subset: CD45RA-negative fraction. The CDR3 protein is CASSPDRGQETQYF. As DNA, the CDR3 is TGTGCCAGCAGTCCGGACAGGGGACAAGAGACCCAGTACTTC.